A single sample is the source of the 14 T cell receptor beta chains below, sequenced in a study of cytomegalovirus exposure and HLA in healthy donors. Researchers ran the PCR with 60 Vbeta and 13 Jbeta primers. Produced via immunoSEQ multiplex PCR; TCRdb's table is partial and in-frame only. Counted here are approximately 170,000 clones, 70% to 80% occurring once; the ten biggest clones make up 2.3%. The specimen sequenced was PBMCs. The receptors derive from a woman aged 50 to 60 in good health and CMV-seronegative.

DNA for the CDR3: TGCAGCGGCGGACTGATGGGCGGGGAGCTGTTTTTT. Translated, it gives CSGGLMGGELFF. This sequence joins TRBV29-1 and TRBJ2-2, with D possibly TRBD2 on 5 matching bases. V was pared by 7 bases and J by 7 bases, with 13 bases between. The CDR3 covers 12 residues. Germline V gene data show CDR1 as SQVTM and CDR2 as ANQGSEA.

This clone was picked up a small number of times. This CDR3 reads CASSRDASSYNEQFF. CDR3 in DNA: TGTGCCAGCAGCCGGGATGCAAGCTCCTACAATGAGCAGTTCTTC. This rearrangement joins TRBV6-5 to TRBJ2-1, with D possibly TRBD2 on 5 matching bases. CDR3 length: 15 residues. The V gene's germline CDR1 is MNHEY and CDR2 SVGAGI. The V gene lost 6 bases and the J gene lost 0 bases, with 12 bases spanning the gap.

The CDR3 nucleotides are TGTGCCAGCAGGCTATTCGCGGATACGCAGTATTTT. Amino acid sequence: CASRLFADTQYF. The chain carries TRBV2 and TRBJ2-3; D gene uncertain. The CDR3 is 12 amino acids. The V end lost 6 bases, the J end lost 6 bases, and 10 bases lay between the germline ends. CDR1 SNHLY and CDR2 FYNNEI come from the germline V gene.

The chain combines TRBV4-2 with TRBJ1-4, with a possible D match to TRBD1 (6 bases). Germline V gene data show CDR1 as LGHNA and CDR2 as YNFKEQ. Between the trimmed V and J ends, which lost 1 base and 3 bases, there was a span of 12 bases. The CDR3 consists of 16 residues. The CDR3 spells CASSQGEGGSNEKLFF. In DNA form, the CDR3 reads TGTGCCAGCAGCCAAGGGGAGGGGGGATCTAATGAAAAACTGTTTTTT.

The V call is TRBV19, the J call TRBJ1-5; D might be TRBD1 (6 bases). Trimming stripped 3 bases from V and 3 bases from J, with 15 bases between. Germline V lookup: CDR1 LNHDA, CDR2 SQIVND (reference sequence). This CDR3 comprises 16 residues. CDR3 DNA: TGTGCCAGTAGTATGTTAAGGCAGGGGTACAATCAGCCCCAGCATTTT. Residues: CASSMLRQGYNQPQHF.

V gene TRBV5-1 combines with J gene TRBJ1-6; TRBD1 might be the D (5 bases). The germline V gene encodes CDR1 SGHRS and CDR2 YFSETQ. Trimming removed 1 base at V and 9 bases at J, with 23 bases between. This CDR3 has 18 amino acids. CDR3 protein: CASSLNEQGSFMSSPLHF. The CDR3 DNA reads TGCGCCAGCAGCTTGAATGAGCAGGGAAGTTTTATGAGTTCACCCCTCCACTTT.

This rearrangement joins TRBV5-5 to TRBJ1-3; D gene uncertain. Germline V gene lookup returns CDR1 SGHKS and CDR2 YYEKEE (reference sequence). Trimming removed 4 bases from V and 8 bases from J, with 13 bases in between. This CDR3 has 13 residues. The CDR3 is CASSPAGVDTIYF. CDR3 bases: TGTGCCAGCAGCCCCGCCGGGGTGGACACCATATATTTT.

V gene TRBV28 combines with J gene TRBJ2-1, with 8 bases aligning to TRBD2. Germline CDR1 reads MDHEN; CDR2 reads SYDVKM. After removal of 6 bases from V and 6 bases from J, the junction contained 10 bases not matched to a gene. CDR3 length: 15 amino acids. This CDR3 is CASRPGTSRFNEQFF. CDR3 in DNA: TGTGCCAGCAGGCCCGGGACTAGTCGTTTCAATGAGCAGTTCTTC.

Only a few counts were recorded for this clone. This chain joins TRBV7-9 and TRBJ2-2, with D tentatively TRBD2 (5 bases). The CDR3 totals 16 residues. V lost 1 base, J lost 4 bases, and 13 bases lay in between. Germline V lookup: CDR1 SEHNR, CDR2 FQNEAQ (reference sequence). The CDR3 loop reads CASSLDGVGSTGELFF. CDR3 bases: TGTGCCAGCAGCTTAGACGGGGTGGGGAGCACCGGGGAGCTGTTTTTT.

This rearrangement joins TRBV30 to TRBJ2-3, with D possibly matching TRBD1 (6 bases). The CDR3 contains 15 residues. Germline V gives CDR1 GTSNPN, CDR2 SVGIG (reference sequence). Trimming left V 0 bases short and J 3 bases short, with 13 bases between. CDR3 region: CAWSVGGTPTDTQYF. The DNA for the CDR3 is TGTGCCTGGAGTGTAGGGGGTACCCCTACAGATACGCAGTATTTT.

The genes are TRBV15 and TRBJ2-3; D gene ambiguous. The V end was cut by 0 bases, the J end by 2 bases, with 12 bases between. This CDR3 spans 16 amino acids. The V gene's germline CDR1 is LNHNV and CDR2 YYDKDF (reference sequence). In DNA, the CDR3 is TGTGCCACCAGCAGAGATATGACTTCCTCCACAGATACGCAGTATTTT. Translated, it gives CATSRDMTSSTDTQYF.

The genes are TRBV4-3 and TRBJ2-1; D may be TRBD1 (5 bases). CDR3 length: 15 amino acids. Germline CDR1 and CDR2: LGHNA and YSLEER. V lost 1 base and J 1 base, leaving 8 bases between the germline ends. The CDR3 bases are TGCGCCAGCAGCCAAGTGCAGGGTTCCTACAATGAGCAGTTCTTC. It translates to CASSQVQGSYNEQFF.

In DNA, the CDR3 is TGTGCCAGCAGCGTAGCTACGGGGAGCGGGACCAACCAAGAGACCCAGTACTTC. This codes for CASSVATGSGTNQETQYF. V and J are TRBV9 and TRBJ2-5; 7 bases are a match to TRBD2. The length of the CDR3 is 18 residues. The germline V gene encodes CDR1 SGDLS and CDR2 YYNGEE. The junction had 11 bases not matched to a gene; V was cut back by 0 bases and J by 0 bases.

This chain links TRBV5-6 with TRBJ2-7; D may be TRBD2 (6 bases). With 1 base removed from V and 0 bases from J, the gap between germline ends came to 11 bases. The germline V gene has CDR1 SGHDT and CDR2 YYEEEE. This CDR3 is built from 15 residues. The CDR3 here is CASSLWSGSSYEQYF. The CDR3 nucleotides are TGTGCCAGCAGCTTGTGGTCCGGGAGCTCCTACGAGCAGTACTTC.